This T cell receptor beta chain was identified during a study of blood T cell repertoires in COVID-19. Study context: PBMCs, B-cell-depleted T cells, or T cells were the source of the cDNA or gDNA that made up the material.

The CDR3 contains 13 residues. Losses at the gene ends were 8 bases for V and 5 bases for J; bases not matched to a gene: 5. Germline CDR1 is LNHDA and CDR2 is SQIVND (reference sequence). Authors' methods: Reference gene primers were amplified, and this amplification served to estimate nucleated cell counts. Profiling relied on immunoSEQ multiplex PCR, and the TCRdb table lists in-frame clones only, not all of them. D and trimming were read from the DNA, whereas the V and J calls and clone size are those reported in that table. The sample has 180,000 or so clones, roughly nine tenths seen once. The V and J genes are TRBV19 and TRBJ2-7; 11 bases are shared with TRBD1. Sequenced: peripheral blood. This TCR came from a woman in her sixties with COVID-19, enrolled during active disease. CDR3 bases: TGTGCCAGTTCAAGGGACAGGGGGGACGAGCAGTACTTC. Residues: CASSRDRGDEQYF.